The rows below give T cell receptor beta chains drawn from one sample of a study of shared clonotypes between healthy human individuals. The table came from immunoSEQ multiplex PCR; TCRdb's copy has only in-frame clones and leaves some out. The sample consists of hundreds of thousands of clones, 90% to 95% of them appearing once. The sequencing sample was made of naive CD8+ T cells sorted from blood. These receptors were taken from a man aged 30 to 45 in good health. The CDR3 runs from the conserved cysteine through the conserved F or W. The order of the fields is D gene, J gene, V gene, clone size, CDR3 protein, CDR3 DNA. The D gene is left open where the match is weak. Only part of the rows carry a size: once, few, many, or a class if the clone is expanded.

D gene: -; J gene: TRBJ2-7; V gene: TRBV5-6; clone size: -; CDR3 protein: CASSWQGRGEQYF; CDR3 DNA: TGTGCCAGCAGCTGGCAGGGAAGGGGCGAGCAGTACTTC
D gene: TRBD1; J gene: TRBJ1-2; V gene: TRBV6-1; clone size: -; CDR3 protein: CASSEGTGVHYGYTF; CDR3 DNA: TGTGCCAGCAGTGAAGGGACAGGGGTTCACTATGGCTACACCTTC
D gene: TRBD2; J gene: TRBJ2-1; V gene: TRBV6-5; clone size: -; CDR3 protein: CASRGGSVSYNEQFF; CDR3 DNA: TGTGCCAGCAGGGGCGGGAGTGTCTCCTACAATGAGCAGTTCTTC
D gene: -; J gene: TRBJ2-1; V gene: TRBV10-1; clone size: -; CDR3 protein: CASSESANEQFF; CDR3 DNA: TGCGCCAGCAGTGAATCGGCCAATGAGCAGTTCTTC
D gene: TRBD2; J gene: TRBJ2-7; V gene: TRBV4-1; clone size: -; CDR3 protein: CASSQDRGGPYEQYF; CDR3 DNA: TGCGCCAGCAGCCAAGATCGCGGGGGACCCTACGAGCAGTACTTC
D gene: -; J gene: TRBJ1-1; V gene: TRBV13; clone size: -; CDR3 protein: CASSFKGNEAFF; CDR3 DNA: TGTGCCAGCAGCTTTAAAGGGAATGAAGCTTTCTTT
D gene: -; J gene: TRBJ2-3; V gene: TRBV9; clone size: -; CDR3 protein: CASSARDRTDTQYF; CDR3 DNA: TGTGCCAGCAGTGCCCGGGACCGCACAGATACGCAGTATTTT
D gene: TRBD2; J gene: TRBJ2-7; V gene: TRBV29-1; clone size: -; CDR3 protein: CSVSLVGRGYEQYF; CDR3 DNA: TGCAGCGTCAGCCTAGTCGGGAGGGGCTACGAGCAGTACTTC
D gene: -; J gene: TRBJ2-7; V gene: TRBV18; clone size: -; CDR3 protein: CASSPYGGEPYEQYF; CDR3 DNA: TGTGCCAGCTCACCCTATGGAGGGGAACCCTACGAGCAGTACTTC
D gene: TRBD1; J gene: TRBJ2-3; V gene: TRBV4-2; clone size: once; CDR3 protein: CASSQTGTGFSDTQYF; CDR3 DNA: TGTGCCAGCAGCCAAACCGGGACAGGGTTCTCAGATACGCAGTATTTT
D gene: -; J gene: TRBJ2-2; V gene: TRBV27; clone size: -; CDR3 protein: CASSLAAGATGELFF; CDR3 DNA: TGTGCCAGCAGTTTAGCGGCAGGGGCCACCGGGGAGCTGTTTTTT
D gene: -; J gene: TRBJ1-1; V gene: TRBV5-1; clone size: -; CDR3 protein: CASSDGIVTLDTEAFF; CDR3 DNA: TGCGCCAGCAGCGACGGGATCGTGACTTTGGACACTGAAGCTTTCTTT
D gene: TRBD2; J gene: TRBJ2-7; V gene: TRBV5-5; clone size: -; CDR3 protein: CASSLVASGTPYEQYF; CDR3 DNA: TGTGCCAGCAGCTTGGTCGCTAGCGGGACGCCCTACGAGCAGTACTTC
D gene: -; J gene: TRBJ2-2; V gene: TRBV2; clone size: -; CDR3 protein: CASSEKGTGELFF; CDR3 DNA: TGTGCCAGCAGTGAAAAGGGTACCGGGGAGCTGTTTTTT
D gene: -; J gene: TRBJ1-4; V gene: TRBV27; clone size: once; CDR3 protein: CASSPRQDLDSLFF; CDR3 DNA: TGTGCCAGCAGCCCTCGACAGGACCTTGACTCGCTGTTTTTT
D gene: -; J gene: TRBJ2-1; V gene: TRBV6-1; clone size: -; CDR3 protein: CASSEGWGQNEQFF; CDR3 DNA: TGTGCCAGCAGTGAAGGCTGGGGACAAAATGAGCAGTTCTTC
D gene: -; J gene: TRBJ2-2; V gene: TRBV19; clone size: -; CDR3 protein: CASSPPGSSSWTGELFF; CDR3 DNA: TGTGCCAGTAGCCCCCCCGGGTCCTCATCTTGGACCGGGGAGCTGTTTTTT
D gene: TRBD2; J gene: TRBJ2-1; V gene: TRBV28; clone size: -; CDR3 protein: CASSLYLAEYNEQFF; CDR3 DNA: TGTGCCAGCAGTTTATATCTAGCGGAGTACAATGAGCAGTTCTTC
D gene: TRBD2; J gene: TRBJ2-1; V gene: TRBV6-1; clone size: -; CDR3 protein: CATQTRTSASNEQFF; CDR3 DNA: TGTGCCACCCAAACTCGGACTAGCGCCTCCAATGAGCAGTTCTTC
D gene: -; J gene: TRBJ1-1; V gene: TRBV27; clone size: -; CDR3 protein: CASRKKLNTEAFF; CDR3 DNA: TGTGCCAGCAGGAAGAAATTGAACACTGAAGCTTTCTTT
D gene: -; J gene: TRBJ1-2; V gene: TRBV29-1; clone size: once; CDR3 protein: CSVEGRESYGYTF; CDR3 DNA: TGCAGCGTTGAAGGGAGGGAATCCTATGGCTACACCTTC
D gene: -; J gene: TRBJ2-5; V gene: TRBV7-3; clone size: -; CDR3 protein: CASSPGVGETQYF; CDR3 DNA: TGTGCCAGCAGCCCCGGGGTGGGAGAGACCCAGTACTTC
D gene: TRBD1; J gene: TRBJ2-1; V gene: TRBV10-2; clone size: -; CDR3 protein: CASSEVGGAYNEQFF; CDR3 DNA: TGCGCCAGCAGTGAGGTAGGGGGCGCCTACAATGAGCAGTTCTTC
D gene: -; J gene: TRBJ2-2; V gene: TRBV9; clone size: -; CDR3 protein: CASSHRVTGELFF; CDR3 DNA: TGTGCCAGCAGCCACAGGGTCACCGGGGAGCTGTTTTTT
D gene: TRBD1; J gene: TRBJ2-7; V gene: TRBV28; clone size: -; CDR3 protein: CASSSEKDRVWYEQYF; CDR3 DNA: TGTGCCAGCAGTTCCGAGAAGGACAGGGTCTGGTACGAGCAGTACTTC
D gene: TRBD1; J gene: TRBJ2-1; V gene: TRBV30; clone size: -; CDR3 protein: CAWSLTGTNEQFF; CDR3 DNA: TGTGCCTGGAGCCTGACAGGGACAAATGAGCAGTTCTTC
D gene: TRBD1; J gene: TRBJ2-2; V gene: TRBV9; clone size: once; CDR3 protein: CASSPLGQGIAGELFF; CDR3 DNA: TGTGCCAGCAGCCCCTTGGGACAGGGGATCGCCGGGGAGCTGTTTTTT
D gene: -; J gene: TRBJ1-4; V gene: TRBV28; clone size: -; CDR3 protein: CASSRTGLGEKLFF; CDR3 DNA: TGTGCCAGCAGTCGTACAGGGTTGGGTGAAAAACTGTTTTTT
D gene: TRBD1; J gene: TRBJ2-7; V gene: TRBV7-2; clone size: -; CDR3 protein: CASTPYRGSYEQYF; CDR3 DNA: TGTGCCAGCACCCCATACAGGGGCTCCTACGAGCAGTACTTC
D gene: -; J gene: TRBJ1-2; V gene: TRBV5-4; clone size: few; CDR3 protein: CASSLEQASDLIYGYTF; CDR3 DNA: TGTGCCAGCAGCTTGGAACAGGCTTCCGACCTGATCTATGGCTACACCTTC
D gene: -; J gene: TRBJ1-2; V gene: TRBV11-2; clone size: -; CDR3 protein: CASSLAGRGVSYTF; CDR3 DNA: TGTGCCAGCAGCTTGGCCGGGAGGGGGGTCAGCTACACCTTC
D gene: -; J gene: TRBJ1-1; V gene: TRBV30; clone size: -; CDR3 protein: CAWSPQIITEAFF; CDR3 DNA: TGTGCCTGGAGCCCTCAGATTATCACTGAAGCTTTCTTT
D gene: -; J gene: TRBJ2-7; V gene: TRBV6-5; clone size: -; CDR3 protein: CASSYSSVLPSTKQYF; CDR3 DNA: TGTGCCAGCAGTTACTCGAGTGTCTTACCTTCTACGAAGCAGTACTTC
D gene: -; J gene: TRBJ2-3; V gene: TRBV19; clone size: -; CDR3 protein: CASIQGDTQYF; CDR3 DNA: TGTGCCAGTATCCAGGGAGATACGCAGTATTTT
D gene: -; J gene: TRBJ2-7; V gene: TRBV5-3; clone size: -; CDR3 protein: CASRPRRSSYEQYF; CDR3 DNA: TGTGCCAGCAGGCCGCGCAGAAGCTCCTACGAGCAGTACTTC
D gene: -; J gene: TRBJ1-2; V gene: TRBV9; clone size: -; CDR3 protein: CASSLPLDPSSNANYGYTF; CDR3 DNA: TGTGCCAGCAGCCTCCCCTTGGACCCTTCCAGTAATGCTAACTATGGCTACACCTTC
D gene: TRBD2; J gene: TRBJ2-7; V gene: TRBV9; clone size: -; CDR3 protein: CASSDGTSGSYEQYF; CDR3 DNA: TGTGCCAGCAGCGACGGGACTAGCGGGAGTTACGAGCAGTACTTC
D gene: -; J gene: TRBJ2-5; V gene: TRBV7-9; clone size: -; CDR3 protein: CASSFEASQYF; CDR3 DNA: TGTGCCAGCAGCTTCGAAGCAAGCCAGTACTTC